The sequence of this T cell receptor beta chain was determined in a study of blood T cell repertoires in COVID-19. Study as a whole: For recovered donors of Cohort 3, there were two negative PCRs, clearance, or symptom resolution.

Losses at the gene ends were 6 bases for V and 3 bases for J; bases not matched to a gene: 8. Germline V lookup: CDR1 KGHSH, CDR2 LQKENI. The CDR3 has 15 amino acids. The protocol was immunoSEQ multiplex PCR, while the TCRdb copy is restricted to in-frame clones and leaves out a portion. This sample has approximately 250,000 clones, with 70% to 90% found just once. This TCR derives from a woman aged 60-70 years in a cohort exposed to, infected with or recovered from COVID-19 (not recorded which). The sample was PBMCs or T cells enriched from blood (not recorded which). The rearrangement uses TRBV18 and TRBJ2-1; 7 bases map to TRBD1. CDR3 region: CASSRRDSLYNEQFF. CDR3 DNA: TGTGCCAGCTCGCGCCGGGACAGCCTCTACAATGAGCAGTTCTTC.